This T cell receptor (beta chain) was profiled in a study of blood T cell repertoires in COVID-19. In the study overall: The samples span acute and convalescent COVID-19 from the United States, Italy and Spain. The analysed material was cDNA or gDNA that came from T cells, B-cell-depleted T cells, or PBMCs.

Original data processing: Amplification of reference gene primers was used by the study to estimate nucleated cell counts. Assay used: immunoSEQ multiplex PCR; TCRdb lists only in-frame clones, some missing. From that table come the V and J calls and clone size; the DNA was used to work out D and trimming. The sample includes just over 650,000 clones, over 80% of them seen just once. V lost 1 base and J lost 5, with 6 bases in between. This CDR3 comprises 12 residues. From germline, CDR1 is SGHRS and CDR2 YFSETQ. Sequenced input: peripheral blood. This chain connects TRBV5-1 to TRBJ1-2; no clear D gene. The TCR sequence derives from a woman aged 18-29 years with acute or convalescent COVID-19. The CDR3 DNA follows: TGCGCCAGCAGCTTGACAAGTTATGGCTACACCTTC. Translated, it gives CASSLTSYGYTF.